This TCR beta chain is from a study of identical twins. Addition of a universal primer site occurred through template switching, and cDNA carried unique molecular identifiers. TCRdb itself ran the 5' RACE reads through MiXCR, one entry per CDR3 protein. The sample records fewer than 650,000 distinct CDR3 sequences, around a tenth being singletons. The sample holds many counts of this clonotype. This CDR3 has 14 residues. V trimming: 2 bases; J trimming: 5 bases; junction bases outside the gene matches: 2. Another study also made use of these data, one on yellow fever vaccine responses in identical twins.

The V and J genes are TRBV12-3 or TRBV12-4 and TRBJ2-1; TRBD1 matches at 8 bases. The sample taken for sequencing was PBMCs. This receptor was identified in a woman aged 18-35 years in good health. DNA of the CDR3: TGTGCCAGCAGTTTAAGCAGGGGGCACAATGAGCAGTTCTTC. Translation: CASSLSRGHNEQFF.